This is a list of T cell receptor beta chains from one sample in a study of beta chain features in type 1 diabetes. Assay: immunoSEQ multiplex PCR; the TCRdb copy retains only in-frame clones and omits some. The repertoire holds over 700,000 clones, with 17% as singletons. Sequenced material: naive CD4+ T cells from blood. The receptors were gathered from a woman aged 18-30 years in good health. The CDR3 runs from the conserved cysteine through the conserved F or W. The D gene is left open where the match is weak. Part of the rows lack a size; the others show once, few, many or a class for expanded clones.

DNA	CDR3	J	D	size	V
TGTGCCATCAGTGAGTTTAGGACTAGCGGGAGTTTAGGTGAGCAGTTCTTC	CAISEFRTSGSLGEQFF	TRBJ2-1	TRBD2	.	TRBV10-3
TGCGCCAGCAGCACCCCCACGAGCTCCTACAATGAGCAGTTCTTC	CASSTPTSSYNEQFF	TRBJ2-1	.	.	TRBV5-1
TGTGCCAGTCGACCCGTGGACAGGGGCAATCAGCCCCAGCATTTT	CASRPVDRGNQPQHF	TRBJ1-5	TRBD1	few	TRBV19
TGTGCCAGCAGCACAACAGGGGGCACCTACAATGAGCAGTTCTTC	CASSTTGGTYNEQFF	TRBJ2-1	TRBD1	.	TRBV7-9
TGTGCCAGCAGCGTTGAGGGTAATGGGGCCAACGTCCTGACTTTC	CASSVEGNGANVLTF	TRBJ2-6	.	.	TRBV9
TGTGCTAGTGGTTTGGTACGGGGTAGCGGTTCCTACAATGAGCAGTTCTTC	CASGLVRGSGSYNEQFF	TRBJ2-1	.	few	TRBV12-5
TGTGCCAGCAGCCAAGGTCAAGCAGGGGCTGGGGATACGCAGTATTTT	CASSQGQAGAGDTQYF	TRBJ2-3	.	.	TRBV14
TGTGCCAGCAGCTTGTACCACGAGCAGTACTTC	CASSLYHEQYF	TRBJ2-7	.	.	TRBV5-6
TGTGCCAGCAGTCCATCGGTTGGCGGTGCTTTTTCCAAAAACATTCAGTACTTC	CASSPSVGGAFSKNIQYF	TRBJ2-4	.	.	TRBV28
TGTGCCAGCAGTTTACAGTATGGCAGGGGAGAGACCCAGTACTTC	CASSLQYGRGETQYF	TRBJ2-5	.	.	TRBV27
TGTGCCAGCTCACTTACAGAAATCAGTCAGCCCCAGCATTTT	CASSLTEISQPQHF	TRBJ1-5	.	.	TRBV18
TGCGCCAGCGGGCTAGCGGGAAACACCGGGGAGCTGTTTTTT	CASGLAGNTGELFF	TRBJ2-2	TRBD2	.	TRBV5-1
TGTGCCAGCGTGACAGGGGCGTACACTGAAGCTTTCTTT	CASVTGAYTEAFF	TRBJ1-1	.	few	TRBV21-1
TGTGCCAGCAGCCGGACAGGGGGCTTTTACGAGCAGTACTTC	CASSRTGGFYEQYF	TRBJ2-7	TRBD1	.	TRBV6-5
TGTGCCACCAGCAGAGATCAGCAGCCCCAGCATTTT	CATSRDQQPQHF	TRBJ1-5	.	few	TRBV15
TGTGCCAGCAGCCTGAGTCCTGAGAGGGGGCAGCCCCAGCATTTT	CASSLSPERGQPQHF	TRBJ1-5	.	few	TRBV5-4
TGTGCCAGCAGCAGATACAGGGGCGGTGGGGCCAACGTCCTGACTTTC	CASSRYRGGGANVLTF	TRBJ2-6	TRBD1	few	TRBV27
TGTGCCAGTAGCCCGGGACAGGGGAGGGCAGATACGCAGTATTTT	CASSPGQGRADTQYF	TRBJ2-3	TRBD1	few	TRBV19
TGTGCCAGCAGCTTAAGGCTAGCAGCCTACAATGAGCAGTTCTTC	CASSLRLAAYNEQFF	TRBJ2-1	.	few	TRBV7-9
TGTGCCAGCGCTGCGGTAGCGGGAGGGGGCCAAGAGACCCAGTACTTC	CASAAVAGGGQETQYF	TRBJ2-5	TRBD2	.	TRBV7-6
TGTGCCAGCCGGGAAGGGCAGGGGCAAGAGACCCAGTACTTC	CASREGQGQETQYF	TRBJ2-5	.	.	TRBV7-6
TGTGCCAGCAGCTTTCTCCCGAACACCGGGGAGCTGTTTTTT	CASSFLPNTGELFF	TRBJ2-2	.	few	TRBV7-6
TGTGCCAGCAGCCATGAGGACAGGGGGAATGAAAAACTGTTTTTT	CASSHEDRGNEKLFF	TRBJ1-4	TRBD1	few	TRBV4-2
TGTGCCAGTAGTATCGCGGGACAGTTATTCAATGAGCAGTTCTTC	CASSIAGQLFNEQFF	TRBJ2-1	.	.	TRBV19
TGTGCCACCAGCAGTTCGCCGGGACAGAACTACGAGCAGTACTTC	CATSSSPGQNYEQYF	TRBJ2-7	TRBD1	.	TRBV15
TGTGCCAGCAGCGCCCGGGGCACTGAAGCTTTCTTT	CASSARGTEAFF	TRBJ1-1	.	.	TRBV13
TGTGCCAGCAGCTTAGGGCGGGAGACCCAGTACTTC	CASSLGRETQYF	TRBJ2-5	.	few	TRBV7-2
TGTGCCAGCAAACAGGGGAAGGGTCAGCCCCAGCATTTT	CASKQGKGQPQHF	TRBJ1-5	TRBD1	few	TRBV4-2
TGTGCCAGCAGCTTATTTGGGCGGGAGGGCCGCAATGAGCAGTTCTTC	CASSLFGREGRNEQFF	TRBJ2-1	TRBD2	.	TRBV7-9
TGTGCCAGTAGTATTCCGGCTTCCCCGCAGTATTTT	CASSIPASPQYF	TRBJ2-3	.	.	TRBV19
TGTGCCAGCAGTTTCGGACCGATAGAGACCCAGTACTTC	CASSFGPIETQYF	TRBJ2-5	.	few	TRBV6-5
TGTGCCAGTAAGGGCAGTTCGGGGGAGACCCAGTACTTC	CASKGSSGETQYF	TRBJ2-5	.	.	TRBV19
TGTGCCAGCTCACCACAAGCGGGACAGGGAGACACCGGGGAGCTGTTTTTT	CASSPQAGQGDTGELFF	TRBJ2-2	TRBD1	few	TRBV18
TGTGCCAACCTCACAGATACGCAGTATTTT	CANLTDTQYF	TRBJ2-3	.	few	TRBV10-3
TGTGCCAGCAGCCCTCTCGGGACTAGCGTTCCCTACGAGCAGTACTTC	CASSPLGTSVPYEQYF	TRBJ2-7	TRBD2	.	TRBV14
TGTGCCAGCAGTACACGGGGGACCCAGTACTTC	CASSTRGTQYF	TRBJ2-5	.	.	TRBV6-5
TGTGCCAGCAGCTTGCGCTTCCAAGAGACCCAGTACTTC	CASSLRFQETQYF	TRBJ2-5	.	few	TRBV5-8
TGTGCCAGCAGTCCTAGAGTGGGCGCAAGCTACGAGCAGTACTTC	CASSPRVGASYEQYF	TRBJ2-7	.	.	TRBV27
TGCGCCAGCAGTATGTCGGGGACCGGGGAGCTGTTTTTT	CASSMSGTGELFF	TRBJ2-2	.	few	TRBV10-2
TGTGCCAGTAGTATCCGTGGTAGCGGGAGGGACGAGCAGTTCTTC	CASSIRGSGRDEQFF	TRBJ2-1	TRBD2	.	TRBV19
TGTGCCAGCGCACAGGGACAGGGTGGCACTGAAGCTTTCTTT	CASAQGQGGTEAFF	TRBJ1-1	TRBD1	few	TRBV18
TGTGCCAGCAGCACGACAGGGGTTGAAAAACTGTTTTTT	CASSTTGVEKLFF	TRBJ1-4	TRBD1	few	TRBV2
TGTGCCAGCAGCTTCCGGGACAGGGGGCTAAGCACAGATACGCAGTATTTT	CASSFRDRGLSTDTQYF	TRBJ2-3	TRBD1	few	TRBV7-2
TGTGCCACGGGACTAGGCTCCTACAATGAGCAGTTCTTC	CATGLGSYNEQFF	TRBJ2-1	TRBD2	.	TRBV19
TGTGCCAGCAGCTCCCCCGACAGGGGTCGCGGGCCCCAGCATTTT	CASSSPDRGRGPQHF	TRBJ1-5	TRBD1	few	TRBV2
TGTGCCAGCAGCTCCGGGACTAGCGCATTTGGTACGCAGTATTTT	CASSSGTSAFGTQYF	TRBJ2-3	TRBD2	.	TRBV7-3
TGTGCCAGCAGCTTAGTATCGGCGAATCAGCCCCAGCATTTT	CASSLVSANQPQHF	TRBJ1-5	.	.	TRBV7-9
TGCAGCGTTGACAGTTCGCGGCTAGCGGGACGGTCTGAGCAGTTCTTC	CSVDSSRLAGRSEQFF	TRBJ2-1	TRBD2	.	TRBV29-1
TGTGCCAGCAGCGTAGGACAGGGGACAGATACGCAGTATTTT	CASSVGQGTDTQYF	TRBJ2-3	TRBD1	.	TRBV9
TGTGCCAGCAGCTTAGTTCTCAGCAGCTCCTACAATGAGCAGTTCTTC	CASSLVLSSSYNEQFF	TRBJ2-1	.	.	TRBV13
TGTGCCAGCTCTTTAGGCACCTACGAGCAGTACTTC	CASSLGTYEQYF	TRBJ2-7	.	few	TRBV18
TGTGCCAGCAGTTCTGCGACTAGCGGGAGCCAAGAGACCCAGTACTTC	CASSSATSGSQETQYF	TRBJ2-5	TRBD2	.	TRBV6-5
TGCAGCGTTTTATTTTTGAGCGGGGCCTCAGATACGCAGTATTTT	CSVLFLSGASDTQYF	TRBJ2-3	TRBD2	.	TRBV29-1
TGTGCCAGCAGCTTATTCTCTGGGGCCAACGTCCTGACTTTC	CASSLFSGANVLTF	TRBJ2-6	.	few	TRBV7-9
TGTGCCAGCAGCAACTCTAGAAGAGGGGATACGCAGTATTTT	CASSNSRRGDTQYF	TRBJ2-3	.	few	TRBV5-4